What follows describes a single TCR beta chain. This record comes from a study of T cell changes during pregnancy in multiple sclerosis. Clones were read by immunoSEQ multiplex PCR, and TCRdb kept only the in-frame ones, dropping some. This sample has some 46,000 clones, with almost 95% found just once. J was trimmed by 3 bases and V by 3 bases; bases with no gene match: 10. Germline V lookup: CDR1 KGHSH, CDR2 LQKENI. This CDR3 is 16 amino acids long. The sequence derives from a female donor with multiple sclerosis, enrolled in a pregnancy study. Sequences were obtained from peripheral blood. The chain recombines TRBV18 with TRBJ1-1; the match to TRBD1 covers 7 bases. CDR3 sequence reads: CASSPSRGGGYTEAFF. CDR3 sequence (DNA): TGTGCCAGCTCACCCAGCAGAGGGGGCGGTTACACTGAAGCTTTCTTT. The full variable domain, its missing parts supplied by reference TRBV18 and TRBJ1-1, is NAGVMQNPRHLVRRRGQEARLRCSPMKGHSHVYWYRQLPEEGLKFMVYLQKENIIDESGMPKERFSAEFPKEGPSILRIQQVVRGDSAAYFCASSPSRGGGYTEAFFGQGTRLTVV.